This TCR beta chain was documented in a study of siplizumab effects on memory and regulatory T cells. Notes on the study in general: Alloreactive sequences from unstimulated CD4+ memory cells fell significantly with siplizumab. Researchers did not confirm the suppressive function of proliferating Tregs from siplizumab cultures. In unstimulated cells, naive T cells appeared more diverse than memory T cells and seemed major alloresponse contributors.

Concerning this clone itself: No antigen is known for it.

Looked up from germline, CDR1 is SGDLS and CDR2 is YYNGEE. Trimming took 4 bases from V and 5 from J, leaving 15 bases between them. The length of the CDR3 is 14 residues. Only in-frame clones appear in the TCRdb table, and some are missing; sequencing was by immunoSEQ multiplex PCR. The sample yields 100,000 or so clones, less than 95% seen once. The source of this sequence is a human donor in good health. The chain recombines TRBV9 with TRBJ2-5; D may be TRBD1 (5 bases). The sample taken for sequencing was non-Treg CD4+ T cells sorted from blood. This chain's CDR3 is CASSYGLKGETQYF. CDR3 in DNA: TGTGCCAGCAGCTATGGCCTCAAGGGGGAGACCCAGTACTTC.